This T cell receptor beta chain emerged from a study of chemoradiotherapy in HPV16-positive cancers. Overall study: Candidate HPV-specific T-cell clones and common TCR motifs came from functional assays in a couple of HPV16-positive patients.

Assay: immunoSEQ multiplex PCR; the TCRdb copy retains only in-frame clones and omits some. Here the sample spans 10,000 to 15,000 clones, roughly 89% being singletons. The V and J ends lost 6 bases and 2 bases, in that order; junction bases with no gene match: 10. CDR1 SNHLY and CDR2 FYNNEI come from the germline V gene. This CDR3 region has 16 residues. This chain joins TRBV2 and TRBJ2-7; 10 bases are shared with TRBD1. This receptor was identified in a human donor with HPV-associated anogenital cancer. Sample acquisition took place from a patient who underwent chemoradiotherapy. The CDR3 DNA reads as TGTGCCAGCAGCCCAACCGGGACAGGGGCCCCCTACGAGCAGTACTTC. Amino acids: CASSPTGTGAPYEQYF.